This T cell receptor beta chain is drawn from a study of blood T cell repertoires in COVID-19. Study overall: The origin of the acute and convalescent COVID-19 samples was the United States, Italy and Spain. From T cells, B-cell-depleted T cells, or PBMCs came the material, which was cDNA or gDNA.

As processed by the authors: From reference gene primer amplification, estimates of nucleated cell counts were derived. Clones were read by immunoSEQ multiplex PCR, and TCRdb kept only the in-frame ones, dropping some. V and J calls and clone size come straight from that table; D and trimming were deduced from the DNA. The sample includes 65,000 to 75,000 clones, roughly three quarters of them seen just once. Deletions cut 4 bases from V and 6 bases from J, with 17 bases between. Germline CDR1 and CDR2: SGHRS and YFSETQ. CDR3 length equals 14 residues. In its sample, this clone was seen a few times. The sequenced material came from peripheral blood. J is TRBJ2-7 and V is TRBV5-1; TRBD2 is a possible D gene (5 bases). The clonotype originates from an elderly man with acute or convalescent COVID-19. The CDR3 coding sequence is TGCGCCAGCAGCGAAATCCTAGCTTCCGCCGAGCAGTACTTC. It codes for CASSEILASAEQYF.